This T cell receptor (beta chain) was identified during a study of cytomegalovirus exposure and HLA in healthy donors. Study overall: Sequencing of about 179 million T cells in an earlier analysis found 100 million or so unique TCR beta sequences.

Study results and limitations: Specificity of a few CMV-associated chains for CMV antigens was verified in vitro. The HLA-A and HLA-B alleles of most subjects were reportedly predicted accurately from TCR beta sequences.

PCR was performed using 60 Vbeta and 13 Jbeta primers. In the original processing: Among the unique TCR beta chains that a later analysis counted, 80 million to 100 million in all, around 11 million were shared. Some clones are missing from TCRdb's copy, which holds only in-frame ones; the method was immunoSEQ multiplex PCR. Clone size and V and J calls were adopted from that table, with D and trimming inferred from the DNA. Here the sample spans some 170,000 clones, just over 70% being singletons. This clone has more than one count but fewer than ten. Its antigen is unknown. The CDR3 extends over 14 amino acids. Germline assignment: CDR1 SGHDT and CDR2 YYEEEE. The J segment lost 0 bases and the V segment lost 5 bases, leaving 3 bases of the junction unmatched.

The sequence was obtained from a man younger than 30 in good health and CMV-seropositive. Sequences were obtained from PBMCs. This chain uses TRBV5-6 with TRBJ2-3; 7 nucleotides agree with TRBD1. The CDR3 DNA reads as TGTGCCAGCAGAACGGGACAGAGCACAGATACGCAGTATTTT. Its protein is CASRTGQSTDTQYF.